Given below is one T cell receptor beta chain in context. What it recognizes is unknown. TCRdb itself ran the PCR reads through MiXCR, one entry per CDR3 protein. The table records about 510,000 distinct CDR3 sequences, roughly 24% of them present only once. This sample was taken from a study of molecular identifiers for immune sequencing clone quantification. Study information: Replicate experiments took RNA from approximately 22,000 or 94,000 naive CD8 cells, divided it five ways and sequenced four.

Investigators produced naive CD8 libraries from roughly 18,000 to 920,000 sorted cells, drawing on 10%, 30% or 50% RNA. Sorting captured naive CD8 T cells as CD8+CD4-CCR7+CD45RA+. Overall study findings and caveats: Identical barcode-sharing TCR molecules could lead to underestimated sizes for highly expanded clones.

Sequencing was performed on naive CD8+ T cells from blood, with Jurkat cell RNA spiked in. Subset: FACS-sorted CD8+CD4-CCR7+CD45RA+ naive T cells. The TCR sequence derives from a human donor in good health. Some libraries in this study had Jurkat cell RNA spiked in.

CDR3 sequence reads: CASSQGIPTGPTQVGGRTDTQYF. In nucleotides, the CDR3 is TGCGCCAGCAGCCAGGGCATCCCGACAGGCCCAACGCAGGTTGGGGGGAGGACAGATACGCAGTATTTT. J is TRBJ2-3 and V is TRBV4-3; D is tentatively TRBD1 or TRBD2 (6 bases each). Germline lookup yields CDR1 LGHNA and CDR2 YSLEER. V was cut by 3 bases and J by 3 bases, with 37 bases left in between. This CDR3 contains 23 residues.